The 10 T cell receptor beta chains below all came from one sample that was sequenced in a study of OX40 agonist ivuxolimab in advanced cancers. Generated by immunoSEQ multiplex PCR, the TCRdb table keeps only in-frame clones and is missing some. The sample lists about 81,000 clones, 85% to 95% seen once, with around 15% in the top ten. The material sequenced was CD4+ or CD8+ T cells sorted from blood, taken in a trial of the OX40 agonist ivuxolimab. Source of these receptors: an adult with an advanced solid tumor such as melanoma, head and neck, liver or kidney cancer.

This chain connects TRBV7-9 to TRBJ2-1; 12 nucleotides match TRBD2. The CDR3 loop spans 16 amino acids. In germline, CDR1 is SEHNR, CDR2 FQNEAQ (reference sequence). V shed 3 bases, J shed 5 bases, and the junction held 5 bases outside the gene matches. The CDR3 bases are TGTGCCAGCAGCTTGGGGACTAGCGGGTATAACAATGAGCAGTTCTTC. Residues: CASSLGTSGYNNEQFF.

The DNA for the CDR3 is TGTGCCAGCAGCTTATCCCGACAGGGTTGGACCGGGGAGCTGTTTTTT. It is translated as CASSLSRQGWTGELFF. The chain carries TRBV7-9 and TRBJ2-2; 7 nucleotides agree with TRBD1. The trim removed 2 bases at V and 5 bases at J, leaving 8 bases unmatched. Per germline, CDR1 SEHNR and CDR2 FQNEAQ (reference sequence). The CDR3 extends over 16 amino acids. Supplemented by reference TRBV7-9 and TRBJ2-2, the full variable domain reads DTGVSQNPRHKITKRGQNVTFRCDPISEHNRLYWYRQTLGQGPEFLTYFQNEAQLEKSRLLSDRFSAERPKGSFSTLEIQRTEQGDSAMYLCASSLSRQGWTGELFFGEGSRLTVL.

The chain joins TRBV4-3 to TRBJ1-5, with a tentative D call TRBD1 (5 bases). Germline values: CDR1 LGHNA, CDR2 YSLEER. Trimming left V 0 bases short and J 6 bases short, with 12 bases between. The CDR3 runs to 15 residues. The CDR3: CASSQDRGWGQPQHF. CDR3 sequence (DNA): TGCGCCAGCAGCCAAGATAGGGGTTGGGGTCAGCCCCAGCATTTT.

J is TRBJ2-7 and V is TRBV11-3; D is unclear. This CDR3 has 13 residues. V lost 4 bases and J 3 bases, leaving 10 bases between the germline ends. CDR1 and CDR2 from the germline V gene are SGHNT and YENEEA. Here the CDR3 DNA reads TGTGCCAGCAGCTCTAACCCGGGCTACGAGCAGTACTTC. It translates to CASSSNPGYEQYF.

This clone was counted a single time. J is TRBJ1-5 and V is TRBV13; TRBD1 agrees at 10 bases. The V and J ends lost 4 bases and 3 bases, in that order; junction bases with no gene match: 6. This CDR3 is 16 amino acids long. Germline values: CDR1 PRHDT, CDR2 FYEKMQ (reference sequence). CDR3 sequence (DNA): TGTGCCAGCAGCTCGAGGGGACAGGGGTCCAATCAGCCCCAGCATTTT. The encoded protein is CASSSRGQGSNQPQHF.

CDR3 bases: TGTGCCACCGCTGGGGGCAATCAGCCCCAGCATTTT. This codes for CATAGGNQPQHF. The rearrangement links TRBV15 to TRBJ1-5; D is ambiguous. The CDR3 is 12 residues long. Looked up from germline, CDR1 is LNHNV and CDR2 is YYDKDF (reference sequence). The V gene lost 8 bases and the J gene lost 2 bases, with 7 bases spanning the gap.

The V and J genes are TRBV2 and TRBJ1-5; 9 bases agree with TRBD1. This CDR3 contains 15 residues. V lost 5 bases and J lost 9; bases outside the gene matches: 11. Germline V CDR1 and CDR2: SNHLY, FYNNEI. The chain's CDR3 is CASSTTGTGLSPQHF. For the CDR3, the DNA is TGTGCCAGCAGTACGACCGGGACAGGGTTATCGCCCCAGCATTTT.

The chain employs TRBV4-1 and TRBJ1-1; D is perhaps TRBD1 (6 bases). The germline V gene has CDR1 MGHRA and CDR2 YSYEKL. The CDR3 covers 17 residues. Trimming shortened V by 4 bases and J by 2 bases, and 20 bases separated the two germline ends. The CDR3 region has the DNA TGCGCCAGCAGCCCGCTACAGGGACTTGAGTTAAACACTGAAGCTTTCTTT. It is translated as CASSPLQGLELNTEAFF.

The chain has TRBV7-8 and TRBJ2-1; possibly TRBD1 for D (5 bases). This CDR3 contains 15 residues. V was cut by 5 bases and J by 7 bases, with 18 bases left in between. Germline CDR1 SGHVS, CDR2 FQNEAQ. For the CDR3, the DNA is TGTGCCAGCAGCCAGAAGGGGATCCTCGGTAATGAGCAGTTCTTC. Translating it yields CASSQKGILGNEQFF.

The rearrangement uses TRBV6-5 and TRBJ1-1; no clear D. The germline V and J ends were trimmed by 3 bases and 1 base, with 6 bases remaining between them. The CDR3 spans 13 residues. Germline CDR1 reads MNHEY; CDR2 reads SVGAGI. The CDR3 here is CASSYMGNTEAFF. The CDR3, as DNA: TGTGCCAGCAGTTATATGGGGAACACTGAAGCTTTCTTT.